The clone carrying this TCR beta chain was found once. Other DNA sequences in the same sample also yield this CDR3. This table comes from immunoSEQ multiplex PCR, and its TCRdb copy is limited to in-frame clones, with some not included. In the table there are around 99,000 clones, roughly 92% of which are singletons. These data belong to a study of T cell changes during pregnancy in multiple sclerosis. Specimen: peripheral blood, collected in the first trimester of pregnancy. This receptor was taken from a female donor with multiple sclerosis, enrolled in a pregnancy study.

In nucleotides, the CDR3 is TGTGCCAGTAGTATTGGACAGTCCTACGAGCAGTACTTC. It yields the protein CASSIGQSYEQYF. The chain employs TRBV19 and TRBJ2-7; TRBD1 is a possible D gene (6 bases). This CDR3 spans 13 amino acids. V lost 3 bases, J lost 1 base, and 7 bases lay in between. Germline V gene lookup returns CDR1 LNHDA and CDR2 SQIVND (reference sequence).